One sample yielded the 19 T cell receptor beta chains listed below, sequenced in a study of post-analysis software for immune sequencing data. Unique molecular identifiers were carried by the TCR beta cDNA libraries. Via MiXCR, TCRdb re-called the PCR reads, giving one row per CDR3 protein. The sample has about 820,000 distinct CDR3 sequences, about 50% seen once. No antigen has been identified for these receptors. Overall study results and limits: TRBV segments more frequent in patients than in controls numbered several and included TRBV5-6, TRBV5-1 and TRBV20-1.

Sequenced input: blood. These receptors were obtained from a girl between 10 and 17 years old with multiple sclerosis.

This clonotype has a handful of counts. The chain employs TRBV9 and TRBJ2-3; possibly TRBD2 for D (6 bases). The CDR3 has 16 amino acids. Germline V gene sequence: CDR1 SGDLS, CDR2 YYNGEE. V lost 3 bases to trimming and J lost 2 bases, with 16 bases between them. Here the CDR3 reads CASSGTSSANTDTQYF. In DNA, the CDR3 is TGTGCCAGCAGCGGTACTTCTAGCGCCAACACAGATACGCAGTATTTT. The full variable domain, rest sourced from reference TRBV9 and TRBJ2-3, is DSGVTQTPKHLITATGQRVTLRCSPRSGDLSVYWYQQSLDQGLQFLIQYYNGEERAKGNILERFSAQQFPDLHSELNLSSLELGDSALYFCASSGTSSANTDTQYFGPGTRLTVL.

This rearrangement joins TRBV7-8 to TRBJ2-1, with 8 bases matching TRBD2. The ends lost 0 bases at V and 4 bases at J; junction bases unmatched: 8. The germline V gene has CDR1 SGHVS and CDR2 FQNEAQ. The length of the CDR3 is 17 residues. The CDR3 spells CASSLAGAGGPYNEQFF. The DNA for the CDR3 is TGTGCCAGCAGCTTAGCCGGGGCGGGGGGTCCTTACAATGAGCAGTTCTTC. The full variable domain, with the rest looked up from reference TRBV7-8 and TRBJ2-1, is GAGVSQSPRYKVAKRGQDVALRCDPISGHVSLFWYQQALGQGPEFLTYFQNEAQLDKSGLPSDRFFAERPEGSVSTLKIQRTQQEDSAVYLCASSLAGAGGPYNEQFFGPGTRLTVL.

The chain couples TRBV7-9 to TRBJ2-7; 8 bases agree with TRBD2. The CDR3 has 16 amino acids. Germline V lookup: CDR1 SEHNR, CDR2 FQNEAQ (reference sequence). The V gene end was trimmed by 3 bases and the J gene end by 1 base; junction bases not matched to a gene: 8. CDR3 nucleotides: TGTGCCAGCAGCTTCAGCGGGAGAGACAAGTCCTACGAGCAGTACTTC. Residues: CASSFSGRDKSYEQYF.

The V call is TRBV5-1, the J call TRBJ2-7, with 13 bases identical to TRBD2. Germline-derived CDR1 and CDR2 are SGHRS and YFSETQ. With 2 bases clipped from V and 2 bases from J, the junction kept 4 bases outside the gene matches. CDR3 length: 16 residues. Here the CDR3 DNA reads TGCGCCAGCAGCTTCCCCGGGACTAGCGGGACCTACGAGCAGTACTTC. Protein: CASSFPGTSGTYEQYF.

DNA of the CDR3: TGTGCCAGTAGTCCACATAGCAATCAGCCCCAGCATTTT. Protein sequence: CASSPHSNQPQHF. The gene calls are TRBV19 and TRBJ1-5; no clear D. The CDR3 runs to 13 residues. Trimming left V 5 bases short and J 0 bases short, with 5 bases between. Germline V lookup: CDR1 LNHDA, CDR2 SQIVND (reference sequence).

V usage is TRBV20-1 and J usage is TRBJ1-3; 8 positions match TRBD1. From germline, CDR1 is DFQATT and CDR2 SNEGSKA (reference sequence). The CDR3 contains 14 residues. V shed 4 bases, J shed 4 bases, and the junction held 6 bases outside the gene matches. The CDR3 sequence is CSATSRDRGNTIYF. CDR3 nucleotide sequence: TGCAGTGCTACGTCCCGGGACAGGGGAAACACCATATATTTT.

The chain combines TRBV25-1 with TRBJ2-5, with 7 bases aligning to TRBD1. The DNA end is a closer match to TRBJ2-7, so the J assignment may be wrong. Germline V lookup: CDR1 MGHDK, CDR2 SYGVNS. This CDR3 has 13 amino acids. The CDR3 nucleotides are TGTGCCAGCAGTGGACAGGGAGTACGCGAGCAGTACTTC. Encoded protein: CASSGQGVREQYF.

The chain recombines TRBV29-1 with TRBJ1-5; D is perhaps TRBD1 (6 bases). The V end was cut by 3 bases, the J end by 4 bases, with 13 bases between. The CDR3 has 14 residues. Germline V CDR1 and CDR2: SQVTM, ANQGSEA. CDR3 nucleotides: TGCAGCGTTGATACAGGGAGGGGGAATCAGCCCCAGCATTTT. Its protein product is CSVDTGRGNQPQHF.

This clonotype was counted only a few times. V and J are TRBV5-1 and TRBJ2-1, with 8 bases that match TRBD2. This CDR3 spans 17 amino acids. After removal of 0 bases from V and 2 bases from J, the junction contained 7 bases not matched to a gene. Germline V gene lookup returns CDR1 SGHRS and CDR2 YFSETQ. CDR3 region: CASSLVLAGGTYNEQFF. CDR3 bases: TGCGCCAGCAGCTTGGTGTTGGCGGGGGGAACCTACAATGAGCAGTTCTTC.

This clonotype was recorded many times. This chain uses TRBV12-3 or TRBV12-4 with TRBJ2-1, with TRBD2 identical over 13 bases. The CDR3 contains 16 residues. V trimming: 6 bases; J trimming: 5 bases; junction bases outside the gene matches: 7. In nucleotides, the CDR3 is TGTGCCAGCAGAGAGACTAGCGGGGGGCCTAACAATGAGCAGTTCTTC. It codes for CASRETSGGPNNEQFF.

The rearrangement uses TRBV7-3 and TRBJ1-2; 7 bases match TRBD1. J was trimmed by 5 bases and V by 2 bases; bases with no gene match: 8. The CDR3 is 15 amino acids. Germline assignment: CDR1 SGHTA and CDR2 FQGTGA. This CDR3 reads CASSLPHRGGYGYTF. CDR3 nucleotides: TGTGCCAGCAGCTTACCACACAGGGGCGGGTATGGCTACACCTTC.

This chain links TRBV6-2 or TRBV6-3 with TRBJ2-7; 7 bases map to TRBD1. The CDR3 contains 17 residues. V was pared by 2 bases and J by 7 bases, with 17 bases of the junction left unmatched. Per germline, CDR1 MNHEY and CDR2 SVGEGT. The CDR3 DNA follows: TGTGCCAGCAGTTACGTCAGTGGACACAGGGGACAAGAAGAGCAGTACTTC. Its translation is CASSYVSGHRGQEEQYF.

The rearrangement joins TRBV5-1 to TRBJ1-4; weak D call: TRBD1 (5 bases). The CDR3 is 14 amino acids. V was trimmed by 6 bases and J by 0 bases, leaving 9 bases between them. Per germline, CDR1 SGHRS and CDR2 YFSETQ. CDR3 nucleotides: TGCGCCAGCACCAGGACACCAACTAATGAAAAACTGTTTTTT. Protein: CASTRTPTNEKLFF.

This clonotype was seen a few times. V gene TRBV7-2 combines with J gene TRBJ2-7; weak D call: TRBD1 (5 bases). V was trimmed by 2 bases and J by 3 bases, leaving 11 bases between them. CDR1 and CDR2 (germline): SGHTA, FQGNSA. The CDR3 totals 14 residues. The CDR3 DNA reads TGTGCCAGCAGCTTAAGTGACAGCTACTACGAGCAGTACTTC. Its protein product is CASSLSDSYYEQYF.

This clonotype was seen a few times. The chain is built from TRBV5-1 and TRBJ1-6; 9 bases align to TRBD1. Germline V gene sequence: CDR1 SGHRS, CDR2 YFSETQ. The J segment lost 1 base and the V segment lost 9 bases, leaving 8 bases of the junction unmatched. The CDR3 length is 16 residues. As DNA, the CDR3 is TGCGCCAACTCCTTACAGGGGGCATCCTATAATTCACCCCTCCACTTT. This encodes CANSLQGASYNSPLHF.

V gene TRBV20-1 combines with J gene TRBJ2-1; 7 positions match TRBD1. The end of the DNA is better explained by TRBJ2-7, so the J call may be wrong. Looked up from germline, CDR1 is DFQATT and CDR2 is SNEGSKA (reference sequence). CDR3 length equals 14 residues. The CDR3 bases are TGCAGTGCTATAAAGACAGGGCTGCCTAGGGAGCAGTACTTC. Protein sequence: CSAIKTGLPREQYF.

The chain is built from TRBV10-2 and TRBJ2-5; D gene unclear. Deletions cut 3 bases from V and 2 bases from J, with 10 bases between. The V gene's germline CDR1 is WSHSY and CDR2 SAAADI. This CDR3 is built from 14 residues. The CDR3 coding sequence is TGCGCCAGCAGTGAAGGGCTGAAGCAAGAGACCCAGTACTTC. Its translation is CASSEGLKQETQYF.

This clonotype has just one count. V is TRBV4-1 and J is TRBJ2-2, with 9 bases that match TRBD2. The germline V gene has CDR1 MGHRA and CDR2 YSYEKL. After removal of 1 base from V and 1 base from J, the junction contained 7 bases not matched to a gene. This CDR3 has 18 amino acids. CDR3 bases: TGCGCCAGCAGCCAAGTCAACGGACTAGCGAGGAACACCGGGGAGCTGTTTTTT. Encoded protein: CASSQVNGLARNTGELFF.

J is TRBJ2-1 and V is TRBV7-8; 8 bases map to TRBD2. The V segment lost 5 bases and the J segment 6 bases; nucleotides outside the gene matches: 9. CDR3 length: 15 amino acids. CDR1 is SGHVS and CDR2 is FQNEAQ in the germline V gene. CDR3: CASSVHLSGSNEQFF. As DNA, the CDR3 is TGTGCCAGCAGCGTACACCTAAGCGGGAGCAATGAGCAGTTCTTC.